These 21 T cell receptor beta chains share one sample of origin, sequenced in a study of T cell repertoires in cytomegalovirus infection. TCRdb re-called the reads with MiXCR, one entry per CDR3 protein. The table records around 500,000 distinct CDR3 sequences, approximately 40% of them present only once. Their cognate antigens are unknown. The input for sequencing was cultured PBMCs, taken from culture after CMV antigen stimulation. These receptors came from a human donor in good health (CMV status not recorded). Some clones in this sample may be carry-over from other donors' samples.

This clonotype was seen only a few times. The chain carries TRBV7-2 and TRBJ1-1; 7 nucleotides agree with TRBD1. V lost 5 bases and J lost 4; bases outside the gene matches: 10. The CDR3 length is 15 residues. Germline V gives CDR1 SGHTA, CDR2 FQGNSA. Here the CDR3 reads CASSAHRGRGTEAFF. The CDR3 coding sequence is TGTGCCAGCAGCGCCCACAGGGGCCGTGGCACTGAAGCTTTCTTT.

The CDR3 spells CSVRLAGGSNEQFF. CDR3 nucleotide sequence: TGCAGCGTGCGACTAGCGGGAGGGTCAAATGAGCAGTTCTTC. The chain couples TRBV29-1 to TRBJ2-1, with TRBD2 matching over 14 bases. The CDR3 extends over 14 amino acids. V dropped 6 bases and J dropped 7; count of bases not matched to a gene: 5. CDR1 is SQVTM, CDR2 ANQGSEA, per germline.

The CDR3: CASSLEGTSGRGEQFF. As DNA, the CDR3 is TGTGCCAGCAGCTTAGAGGGGACTAGCGGGAGAGGAGAGCAGTTCTTC. The chain links TRBV7-2 to TRBJ2-1; TRBD2 aligns across 14 bases. The V segment lost 1 base and the J segment 10 bases; nucleotides outside the gene matches: 6. CDR3 length equals 16 residues. Germline V gene lookup returns CDR1 SGHTA and CDR2 FQGNSA.

The rearrangement links TRBV20-1 to TRBJ1-6; 8 bases are a match to TRBD1. The trim removed 0 bases at V and 10 bases at J, leaving 5 bases unmatched. The CDR3 is 14 amino acids. Germline V gene data show CDR1 as DFQATT and CDR2 as SNEGSKA (reference sequence). The CDR3 DNA follows: TGCAGTGCTAGAGATCGGACAGGGTGGTCACCCCTCCACTTT. This encodes CSARDRTGWSPLHF.

Remarks on this clonotype: Sequence at one end of the junction differs from germline and may be a read error. This sequence joins TRBV7-2 and TRBJ2-3; D is unresolved. Germline V gives CDR1 SGHTA, CDR2 FQGNSA. The CDR3 extends over 13 amino acids. DNA of the CDR3: TGTGCCAGCAGCTTAGGGGCGGACGGTCCCTTGAATTTT. Translating gives CASSLGADGPLNF.

The chain joins TRBV12-3 or TRBV12-4 to TRBJ1-3; unclear D gene. The CDR3 contains 12 residues. The V gene lost 2 bases and the J gene lost 7 bases, with 6 bases spanning the gap. This CDR3 reads CASSLTGNTIYF. CDR3 in DNA: TGTGCCAGCAGTTTAACCGGGAACACCATATATTTT.

The genes are TRBV7-2 and TRBJ2-7, with TRBD2 identical over 7 bases. The CDR3 runs 15 residues. CDR1 and CDR2 (germline): SGHTA, FQGNSA. V dropped 0 bases and J dropped 5; count of bases not matched to a gene: 7. The CDR3 is CASSLAGGFQHEQYF. In DNA, the CDR3 is TGTGCCAGCAGCTTAGCGGGGGGGTTCCAACACGAGCAGTACTTC.

V is TRBV19 and J is TRBJ2-7; TRBD2 aligns across 11 bases. Germline CDR1 is LNHDA and CDR2 is SQIVND (reference sequence). The CDR3 is made up of 15 amino acids. J lost 6 bases, V lost 4 bases, and 8 bases had no gene match. The DNA for the CDR3 is TGTGCCAGTAGTACCGTAGCGGGAGGGGTCGGCGAGCAGTACTTC. Translated: CASSTVAGGVGEQYF.

V is TRBV7-3 and J is TRBJ2-2, with 9 positions matching TRBD1. Germline values: CDR1 SGHTA, CDR2 FQGTGA. Trimming took 4 bases from V and 3 from J; bases not matched to a gene: 12. This CDR3 comprises 18 residues. CDR3: CASSSTFGQGRHTGELFF. DNA of the CDR3: TGTGCCAGCAGCTCGACTTTCGGACAGGGGAGGCACACCGGGGAGCTGTTTTTT.

This clonotype was recorded a few times. This chain joins TRBV7-2 and TRBJ1-6; D gene uncertain. With 3 bases removed from V and 11 bases from J, the gap between germline ends came to 8 bases. The CDR3 covers 12 residues. Germline lookup yields CDR1 SGHTA and CDR2 FQGNSA. The DNA of the CDR3 is TGTGCCAGCAGCTTCCGGACGACACCCCTCCACTTT. It specifies CASSFRTTPLHF.

The chain joins TRBV7-2 to TRBJ1-5, with D unresolved. Germline V gene sequence: CDR1 SGHTA, CDR2 FQGNSA. V lost 1 base and J 7 bases, leaving 20 bases between the germline ends. The CDR3 covers 17 residues. In DNA, the CDR3 is TGTGCCAGCAGCTTAGGGCAGTCCTCAAGAGGATGGCAGCCCCAGCATTTT. Encoded protein: CASSLGQSSRGWQPQHF.

V usage is TRBV2 and J usage is TRBJ1-2, with D uncertain. With 7 bases removed from V and 1 base from J, the gap between germline ends came to 13 bases. The CDR3 spans 14 residues. The germline gives CDR1 SNHLY, CDR2 FYNNEI. This CDR3 is CASNRRAHNYGYTF. CDR3 coding DNA: TGTGCCAGCAACCGGAGAGCCCATAACTATGGCTACACCTTC.

This clonotype was seen only a few times. This sequence joins TRBV7-2 and TRBJ2-7; D possibly matches TRBD1 or TRBD2 (6 bases each). Germline CDR1 is SGHTA and CDR2 is FQGNSA. V shed 5 bases and J shed 3 bases, with 17 bases lying between them. The CDR3 contains 15 residues. CDR3 protein: CASSPSGAGLYEQYF. The CDR3 bases are TGTGCCAGCAGCCCTTCAGGGGCGGGGCTCTACGAGCAGTACTTC.

The chain combines TRBV14 with TRBJ2-6, with D unclear. V was clipped by 4 bases and J by 9 bases, with 10 bases between them. Germline loops: CDR1 SGHDN, CDR2 FVKESK. This CDR3 region has 13 residues. CDR3 loop: CASSPMVSNVLTF. CDR3 DNA sequence: TGTGCCAGCAGCCCCATGGTGAGCAACGTCCTGACTTTC.

The gene calls are TRBV12-3 or TRBV12-4 and TRBJ2-1, with 16 positions matching TRBD2. This CDR3 has 16 residues. Trimming took 6 bases from V and 5 from J; bases not matched to a gene: 4. The CDR3 DNA sequence: TGTGCCAGCAGAGAAGGGACTAGCGGGAGGGACAATGAGCAGTTCTTC. This translates into CASREGTSGRDNEQFF.

This clonotype turned up a few times. The chain joins TRBV7-9 to TRBJ2-3; a weak D match, TRBD2 (5 bases). The CDR3 has 15 residues. CDR1 is SEHNR and CDR2 is FQNEAQ in the germline V gene (reference sequence). The V gene lost 3 bases and the J gene lost 3 bases, with 13 bases spanning the gap. CDR3 bases: TGTGCCAGCAGCTTTCTTGGATCGGGGACAGATACGCAGTATTTT. Translated, it gives CASSFLGSGTDTQYF.

This rearrangement joins TRBV7-8 to TRBJ2-5, with 7 positions matching TRBD1. The CDR3 has 16 residues. V lost 4 bases and J lost 1; bases outside the gene matches: 9. Germline lookup yields CDR1 SGHVS and CDR2 FQNEAQ. CDR3 bases: TGTGCCAGCAGCTCAAGCCTCGACAGGGCCCAAGAGACCCAGTACTTC. Encoded protein: CASSSSLDRAQETQYF.

This sequence joins TRBV7-6 and TRBJ1-2, with 10 bases matching TRBD1. Germline V CDR1 and CDR2: SGHVS, FNYEAQ. Trimming removed 5 bases from V and 4 bases from J; junction bases left unmatched: 7. The CDR3 consists of 15 residues. Here the CDR3 DNA reads TGTGCCAGCAGCGCCGGGACAGGGGAGGGCTATGGCTACACCTTC. Protein: CASSAGTGEGYGYTF. Based on the CDR3 plus reference TRBV7-6 and TRBJ1-2, the full variable domain is GAGVSQSPRYKVTKRGQDVALRCDPISGHVSLYWYRQALGQGPEFLTYFNYEAQQDKSGLPNDRFSAERPEGSISTLTIQRTEQRDSAMYRCASSAGTGEGYGYTFGSGTRLTVV.

This clonotype was counted between two and nine times. The chain carries TRBV7-2 and TRBJ2-5; D may match TRBD1 or TRBD2 (5 bases each). Trimming shortened V by 3 bases and J by 1 base, and 12 bases separated the two germline ends. Germline V lookup: CDR1 SGHTA, CDR2 FQGNSA. The CDR3 covers 15 residues. CDR3 loop: CASSFRGQIQETQYF. As DNA, the CDR3 is TGTGCCAGCAGCTTCCGGGGCCAGATCCAAGAGACCCAGTACTTC.

The CDR3 spells CAISERRGGDDTQYF. CDR3 coding DNA: TGTGCCATCAGTGAGCGGCGGGGGGGTGACGATACGCAGTATTTT. The rearrangement uses TRBV10-3 and TRBJ2-3; 9 positions match TRBD2. This CDR3 is 15 amino acids long. Trimming took 2 bases from V and 6 from J; bases not matched to a gene: 6. Germline CDR1 and CDR2: ENHRY and SYGVKD.

In this sample, this clonotype turned up many times. V and J are TRBV7-8 and TRBJ2-3; 7 nucleotides agree with TRBD1. CDR1 and CDR2 (germline): SGHVS, FQNEAQ. V shed 7 bases, J shed 4 bases, and the junction held 11 bases outside the gene matches. This CDR3 is built from 15 residues. Written as DNA, the CDR3 is TGTGCCAGCACCCCCGAGGACAGGTTACCAGATACGCAGTATTTT. Protein sequence: CASTPEDRLPDTQYF.